This is a list of T cell receptor beta chains from one sample in a study of shared clonotypes between healthy human individuals. Assay: immunoSEQ multiplex PCR; the TCRdb copy retains only in-frame clones and omits some. This sample has over a million clones, with approximately 80% found just once. Sequenced sample: memory CD4+ T cells from PBMCs. These receptor sequences come from a man aged 18 to 30 in good health. Some clones in this sample may be carry-over from other donors' samples. Both conserved end residues are trimmed from each CDR3. The order of the fields is D gene, V gene, J gene, CDR3 protein. A D gene is named only where the DNA matches it firmly.

TRBD1	TRBV30	TRBJ2-7	AWAPPWQGAGYEQY
.	TRBV9	TRBJ1-5	ASSVYGTANQPQH
.	TRBV14	TRBJ2-1	ATAVTALNEQF
TRBD2	TRBV7-2	TRBJ2-7	ASSYLPTSAYEQY
TRBD2	TRBV7-2	TRBJ2-3	ASSVSGSRTDTQY
TRBD2	TRBV9	TRBJ2-7	ASSVDERGEQY
.	TRBV7-2	TRBJ1-5	ASSANSNQPQH
TRBD2	TRBV7-2	TRBJ2-5	ASSARDYRIETQY
.	TRBV30	TRBJ1-1	AWSIVQYHTEAF
TRBD2	TRBV5-1	TRBJ2-5	ASSLMTSGQETQY
TRBD2	TRBV11-3	TRBJ2-1	ASSSPGTSGKNEQF
.	TRBV15	TRBJ2-7	ATSRDFYEQY
.	TRBV6-6	TRBJ1-2	ASSSERGYGYT
.	TRBV6-6	TRBJ2-5	ASSTSRGNQETQY
.	TRBV11-3	TRBJ2-1	ASSLGREQFHEQF
.	TRBV9	TRBJ2-4	ASSVDLAKNIQY
TRBD1	TRBV4-1	TRBJ1-2	ASSHAGTGGVDGYT
.	TRBV7-2	TRBJ2-2	ASTAFANTGELF
.	TRBV9	TRBJ1-2	ASSVGISNYGYT